This T cell receptor (beta chain) was retrieved from a study of OX40 agonist ivuxolimab in advanced cancers. Study-level points and caveats: Partly responding patients at 0.1-3.0 mg/kg showed some of the smallest clonal expansion. Within 6 weeks, CD4+ and CD8+ blood T cells expanded clonally at 0.1 to 3.0 mg/kg.

Data came from immunoSEQ multiplex PCR; TCRdb stores just in-frame clones and leaves some out. The data hold tens of thousands of clones, with about 86% observed a single time. Comments on this clone: As yet, its antigen is unknown.

V was clipped by 3 bases and J by 2 bases, with 4 bases between them. The CDR3 totals 13 residues. The V gene's germline CDR1 is LNHDA and CDR2 SQIVND (reference sequence). The J gene is TRBJ1-4, the V gene TRBV19; D is unclear. The specimen was CD4+ or CD8+ T cells sorted from blood, collected in a trial of the OX40 agonist ivuxolimab. The origin of this receptor is an adult with an advanced solid tumor such as melanoma, head and neck, liver or kidney cancer. CDR3 sequence (DNA): TGTGCCAGTAGTATGTGGACTAATGAAAAACTGTTTTTT. As protein: CASSMWTNEKLFF.